The clone carrying this T cell receptor beta chain appeared once. The table came from immunoSEQ multiplex PCR; TCRdb's copy has only in-frame clones and leaves some out. The repertoire holds approximately 97,000 clones, with 91% as singletons. The source of the sample is a study of T cell changes during pregnancy in multiple sclerosis. Germline V gives CDR1 LGHNA, CDR2 YSLEER. The CDR3 has 16 residues. The J segment lost 0 bases and the V segment lost 3 bases, leaving 3 bases of the junction unmatched. The material sequenced was peripheral blood, taken after pregnancy. The chain combines TRBV4-3 with TRBJ2-3; TRBD2 matches 10 bases. The clonotype was recovered from a female donor in good health, enrolled as a control in a pregnancy study. The CDR3, as DNA: TGCGCCAGCAGCCAGCGGACTAGCGGAAGCACAGATACGCAGTATTTT. This encodes CASSQRTSGSTDTQYF.